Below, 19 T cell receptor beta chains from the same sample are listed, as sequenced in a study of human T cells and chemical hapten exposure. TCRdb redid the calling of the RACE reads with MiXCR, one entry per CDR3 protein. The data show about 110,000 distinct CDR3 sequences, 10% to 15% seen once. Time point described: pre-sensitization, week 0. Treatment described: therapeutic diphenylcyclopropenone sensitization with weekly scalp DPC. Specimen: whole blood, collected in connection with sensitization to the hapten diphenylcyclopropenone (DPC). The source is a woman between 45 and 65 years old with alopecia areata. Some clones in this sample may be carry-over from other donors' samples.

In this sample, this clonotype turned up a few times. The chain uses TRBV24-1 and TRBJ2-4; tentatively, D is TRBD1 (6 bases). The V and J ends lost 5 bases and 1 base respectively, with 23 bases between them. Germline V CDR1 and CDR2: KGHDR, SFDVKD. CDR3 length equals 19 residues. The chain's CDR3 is CATSVLGTPHSGAKNIQYF. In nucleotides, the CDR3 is TGTGCCACCAGTGTCCTAGGGACACCTCACTCGGGGGCCAAAAACATTCAGTACTTC.

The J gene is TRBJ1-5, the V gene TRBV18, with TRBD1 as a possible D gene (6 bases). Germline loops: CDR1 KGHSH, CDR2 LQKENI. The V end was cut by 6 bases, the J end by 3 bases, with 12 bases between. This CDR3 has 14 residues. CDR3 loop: CASSQDSLNQPQHF. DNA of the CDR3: TGTGCCAGCTCGCAGGACAGCCTCAATCAGCCCCAGCATTTT.

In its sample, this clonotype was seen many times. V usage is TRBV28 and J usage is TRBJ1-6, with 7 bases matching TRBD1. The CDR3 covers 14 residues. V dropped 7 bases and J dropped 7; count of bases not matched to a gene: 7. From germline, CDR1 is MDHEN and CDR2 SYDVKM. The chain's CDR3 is CASKLDRANSPLHF. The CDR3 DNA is TGTGCCAGCAAGCTAGACAGGGCCAATTCACCCCTCCACTTT.

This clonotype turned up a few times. The CDR3 DNA reads as TGTGCCAGCAGTTACTCCTCCAGGGGTGTTCAGCCCCAGCATTTT. It is translated as CASSYSSRGVQPQHF. The gene calls are TRBV6-2 or TRBV6-3 and TRBJ1-5; TRBD1 might be the D (6 bases). V was trimmed by 0 bases and J by 6 bases, leaving 12 bases between them. Looked up from germline, CDR1 is MNHEY and CDR2 is SVGEGT. The CDR3 runs to 15 residues.

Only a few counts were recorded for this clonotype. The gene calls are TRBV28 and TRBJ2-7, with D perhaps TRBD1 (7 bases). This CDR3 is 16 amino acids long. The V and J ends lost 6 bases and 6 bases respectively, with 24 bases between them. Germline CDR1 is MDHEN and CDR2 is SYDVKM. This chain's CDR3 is CASRSGQEGLAGEQYF. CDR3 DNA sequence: TGTGCCAGCAGGAGTGGACAGGAGGGCCTTGCGGGCGAGCAGTACTTC.

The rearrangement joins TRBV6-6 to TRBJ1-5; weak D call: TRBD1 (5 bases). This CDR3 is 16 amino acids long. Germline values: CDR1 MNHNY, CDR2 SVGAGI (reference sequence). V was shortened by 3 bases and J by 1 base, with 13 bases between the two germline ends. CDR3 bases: TGTGCCAGCAGTTATTGGGCACCAGGGAGCAATCAGCCCCAGCATTTT. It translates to CASSYWAPGSNQPQHF.

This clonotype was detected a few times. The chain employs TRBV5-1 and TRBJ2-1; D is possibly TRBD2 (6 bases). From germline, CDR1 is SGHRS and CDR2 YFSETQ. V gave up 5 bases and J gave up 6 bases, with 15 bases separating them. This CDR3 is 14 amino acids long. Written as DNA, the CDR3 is TGCGCCAGCAGTCCCGGGGGTGTCTTCAATGAGCAGTTCTTC. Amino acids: CASSPGGVFNEQFF.

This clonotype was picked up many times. This CDR3 reads CASKPGQGGTQYF. DNA for the CDR3: TGTGCCAGCAAACCGGGACAGGGAGGGACCCAGTACTTC. The chain joins TRBV27 to TRBJ2-5; 9 bases fit TRBD1. Germline CDR1 MNHEY, CDR2 SMNVEV (reference sequence). V lost 7 bases and J lost 7; bases outside the gene matches: 7. The CDR3 consists of 13 residues.

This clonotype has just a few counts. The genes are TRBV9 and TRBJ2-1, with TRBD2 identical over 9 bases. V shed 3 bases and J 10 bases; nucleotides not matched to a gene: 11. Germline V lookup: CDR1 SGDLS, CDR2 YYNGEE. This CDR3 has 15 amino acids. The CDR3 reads CASSATPGLAAEQFF. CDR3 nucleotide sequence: TGTGCCAGCAGCGCGACACCGGGACTAGCTGCAGAGCAGTTCTTC.

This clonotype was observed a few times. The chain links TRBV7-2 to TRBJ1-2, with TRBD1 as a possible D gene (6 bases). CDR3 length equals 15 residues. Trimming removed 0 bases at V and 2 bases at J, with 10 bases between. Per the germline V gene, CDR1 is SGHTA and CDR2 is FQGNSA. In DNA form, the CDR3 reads TGTGCCAGCAGCTTAGCCGACAGGACAAACTATGGCTACACCTTC. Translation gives CASSLADRTNYGYTF.

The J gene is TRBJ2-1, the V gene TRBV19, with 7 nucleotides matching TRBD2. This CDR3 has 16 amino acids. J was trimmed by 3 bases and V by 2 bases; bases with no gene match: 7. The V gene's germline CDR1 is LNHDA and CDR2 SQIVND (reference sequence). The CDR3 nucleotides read TGTGCCAGTAGTATACTACCAGCGGGGATCTACAATGAGCAGTTCTTC. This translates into CASSILPAGIYNEQFF.

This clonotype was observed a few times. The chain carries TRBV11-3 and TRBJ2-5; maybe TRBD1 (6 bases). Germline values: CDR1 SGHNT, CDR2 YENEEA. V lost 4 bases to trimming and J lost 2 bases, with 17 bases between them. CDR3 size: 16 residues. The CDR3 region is CASSSKGQSLQETQYF. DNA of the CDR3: TGTGCCAGCAGCTCCAAAGGACAGAGCCTTCAAGAGACCCAGTACTTC.

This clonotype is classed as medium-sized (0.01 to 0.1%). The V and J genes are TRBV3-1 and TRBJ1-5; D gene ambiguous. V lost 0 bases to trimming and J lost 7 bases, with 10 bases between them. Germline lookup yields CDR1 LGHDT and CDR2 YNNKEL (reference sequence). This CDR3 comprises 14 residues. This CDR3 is CASSQEGNMQPQHF. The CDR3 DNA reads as TGTGCCAGCAGCCAAGAGGGGAATATGCAGCCCCAGCATTTT. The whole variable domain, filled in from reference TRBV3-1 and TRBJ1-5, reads DTAVSQTPKYLVTQMGNDKSIKCEQNLGHDTMYWYKQDSKKFLKIMFSYNNKELIINETVPNRFSPKSPDKAHLNLHINSLELGDSAVYFCASSQEGNMQPQHFGDGTRLSIL.

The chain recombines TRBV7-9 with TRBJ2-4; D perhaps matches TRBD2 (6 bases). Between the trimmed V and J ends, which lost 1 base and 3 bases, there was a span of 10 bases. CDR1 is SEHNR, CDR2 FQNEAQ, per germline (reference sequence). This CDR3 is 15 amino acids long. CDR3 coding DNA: TGTGCCAGCAGCTTAGGACTAGGTGGCAAAAACATTCAGTACTTC. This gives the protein CASSLGLGGKNIQYF.

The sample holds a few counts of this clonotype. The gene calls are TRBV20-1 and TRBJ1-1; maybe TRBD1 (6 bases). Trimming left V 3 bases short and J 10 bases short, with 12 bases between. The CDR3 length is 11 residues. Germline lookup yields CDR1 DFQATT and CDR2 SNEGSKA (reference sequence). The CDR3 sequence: CSASQGRAAFF. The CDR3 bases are TGCAGTGCTAGCCAGGGGCGCGCAGCTTTCTTT.

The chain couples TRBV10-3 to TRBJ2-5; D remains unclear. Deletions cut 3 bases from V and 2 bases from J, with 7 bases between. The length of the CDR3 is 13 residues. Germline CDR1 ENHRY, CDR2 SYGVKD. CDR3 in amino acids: CAISDQIQETQYF. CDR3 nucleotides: TGTGCCATCAGTGATCAGATACAAGAGACCCAGTACTTC.

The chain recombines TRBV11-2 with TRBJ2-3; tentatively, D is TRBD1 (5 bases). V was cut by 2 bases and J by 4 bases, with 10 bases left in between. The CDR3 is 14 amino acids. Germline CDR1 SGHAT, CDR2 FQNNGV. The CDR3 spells CASSLRAGPDTQYF. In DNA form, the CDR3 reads TGTGCCAGCAGCTTAAGGGCAGGGCCAGATACGCAGTATTTT.

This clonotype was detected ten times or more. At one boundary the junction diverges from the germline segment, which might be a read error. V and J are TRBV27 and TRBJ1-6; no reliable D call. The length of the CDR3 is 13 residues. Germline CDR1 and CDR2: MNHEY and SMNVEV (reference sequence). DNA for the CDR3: TGTGCCAGCAGGTTATCCTATAATTCACCCCTCCACTTT. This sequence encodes CASRLSYNSPLHF.

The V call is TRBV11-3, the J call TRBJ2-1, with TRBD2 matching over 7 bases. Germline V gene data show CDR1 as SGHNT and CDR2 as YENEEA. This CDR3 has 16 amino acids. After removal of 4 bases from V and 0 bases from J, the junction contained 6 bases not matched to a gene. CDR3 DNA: TGTGCCAGCAGCTCCAGCGGGACTAACTCCTACAATGAGCAGTTCTTC. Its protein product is CASSSSGTNSYNEQFF.